These 9 T cell receptor beta chains came from one sample sequenced in a study of shared clonotypes between healthy human individuals. The assay was immunoSEQ multiplex PCR, and TCRdb's table has in-frame clones only and misses some. In the table there are some 2,500,000 clones, 85% to 95% of which are singletons. What was sequenced was naive CD4+ T cells from PBMCs. As to subset: CD45RA+ positively selected. The receptor set was obtained from a man between 18 and 29 years old in good health. Some clones in this sample may be carry-over from other donors' samples.

This clone was detected only a few times. The J gene is TRBJ1-1, the V gene TRBV9; 9 bases are shared with TRBD1. CDR1 is SGDLS and CDR2 is YYNGEE in the germline V gene. V was pared by 0 bases and J by 7 bases, with 4 bases of the junction left unmatched. This CDR3 spans 14 amino acids. The CDR3 nucleotides read TGTGCCAGCAGCGTAGGGGGACAGGGCTTTGAAGCTTTCTTT. This encodes CASSVGGQGFEAFF.

V and J are TRBV7-2 and TRBJ2-5, with TRBD2 matching over 10 bases. Germline lookup yields CDR1 SGHTA and CDR2 FQGNSA. This CDR3 spans 19 amino acids. With V trimmed by 2 bases and J by 2 bases, 14 bases remained unmatched. The CDR3 protein is CASSLLPSSGSTDQETQYF. The CDR3 nucleotides read TGTGCCAGCAGCTTACTCCCCTCTAGCGGGAGTACCGATCAAGAGACCCAGTACTTC.

V is TRBV15 and J is TRBJ2-6; unclear D gene. The CDR3 runs to 16 residues. V lost 0 bases and J 0 bases, leaving 6 bases between the germline ends. Germline V gene lookup returns CDR1 LNHNV and CDR2 YYDKDF (reference sequence). The CDR3, as DNA: TGTGCCACCAGCAGAGATCCGGGCTCTGGGGCCAACGTCCTGACTTTC. Protein: CATSRDPGSGANVLTF.

The V and J genes are TRBV28 and TRBJ1-2, with TRBD1 matching 9 bases. This CDR3 comprises 17 residues. Trimming at V came to 2 bases and at J to 8 bases, leaving 15 bases not matched to a gene. CDR1 and CDR2 from the germline V gene are MDHEN and SYDVKM. This chain's CDR3 is CASSLDARGQGFGGYTF. The CDR3 bases are TGTGCCAGCAGTTTAGATGCTAGGGGACAGGGCTTTGGGGGCTACACCTTC.

The V call is TRBV19, the J call TRBJ1-4; D perhaps matches TRBD1 (5 bases). This CDR3 has 15 residues. Trimming left V 7 bases short and J 0 bases short, with 12 bases between. Germline V gene sequence: CDR1 LNHDA, CDR2 SQIVND (reference sequence). The CDR3 region is CASTTGAPTNEKLFF. CDR3 nucleotides: TGTGCCAGTACAACCGGGGCACCAACTAATGAAAAACTGTTTTTT.

This CDR3 reads CASSTGFGEQYF. The CDR3 coding sequence is TGTGCCAGCAGTACAGGGTTCGGCGAGCAGTACTTC. The V gene is TRBV28, the J gene TRBJ2-7, with D maybe TRBD1 (6 bases). The length of the CDR3 is 12 residues. Trimming left V 5 bases short and J 6 bases short, with 11 bases between. From germline, CDR1 is MDHEN and CDR2 SYDVKM.

This clone was counted once. Other DNA sequences in the sample encode the same CDR3. Here the CDR3 DNA reads TGTGCCAGCAGCCTCGGGACAGGGCTCGAGCAGTACTTC. Encoded protein: CASSLGTGLEQYF. The chain has TRBV5-4 and TRBJ2-7, with TRBD1 matching 9 bases. In germline, CDR1 is SGHNT, CDR2 YYREEE (reference sequence). V was clipped by 4 bases and J by 6 bases; unmatched bases: 5. CDR3 length: 13 residues. Variable domain in full (rest from reference TRBV5-4 and TRBJ2-7): ETGVTQSPTHLIKTRGQQVTLRCSSQSGHNTVSWYQQALGQGPQFIFQYYREEENGRGNFPPRFSGLQFPNYSSELNVNALELDDSALYLCASSLGTGLEQYFGPGTRLTVT.

As concerns this clone: The sample carries other DNA sequences with the same CDR3. The CDR3 region has the DNA TGTGCCAGCAGCAGCGGGAGGGCCTACAATGAGCAGTTCTTC. Amino acids: CASSSGRAYNEQFF. The chain links TRBV5-4 to TRBJ2-1, with TRBD2 matching 10 bases. V gave up 4 bases and J gave up 2 bases; unmatched junction bases: 0. The CDR3 is made up of 14 amino acids. CDR1 is SGHNT and CDR2 is YYREEE in the germline V gene (reference sequence).

V and J are TRBV7-3 and TRBJ2-5, with 11 bases fitting TRBD2. This CDR3 spans 17 amino acids. Looked up from germline, CDR1 is SGHTA and CDR2 is FQGTGA. Trimming at V came to 6 bases and at J to 5 bases, leaving 14 bases not matched to a gene. In nucleotides, the CDR3 is TGTGCCAGCAGGTCAGGGGGGACTAGCGGCAGCATGGAGACCCAGTACTTC. It encodes CASRSGGTSGSMETQYF. Drawing the rest from reference TRBV7-3 and TRBJ2-5, the complete variable domain is GAGVSQTPSNKVTEKGKYVELRCDPISGHTALYWYRQSLGQGPEFLIYFQGTGAADDSGLPNDRFFAVRPEGSVSTLKIQRTERGDSAVYLCASRSGGTSGSMETQYFGPGTRLLVL.